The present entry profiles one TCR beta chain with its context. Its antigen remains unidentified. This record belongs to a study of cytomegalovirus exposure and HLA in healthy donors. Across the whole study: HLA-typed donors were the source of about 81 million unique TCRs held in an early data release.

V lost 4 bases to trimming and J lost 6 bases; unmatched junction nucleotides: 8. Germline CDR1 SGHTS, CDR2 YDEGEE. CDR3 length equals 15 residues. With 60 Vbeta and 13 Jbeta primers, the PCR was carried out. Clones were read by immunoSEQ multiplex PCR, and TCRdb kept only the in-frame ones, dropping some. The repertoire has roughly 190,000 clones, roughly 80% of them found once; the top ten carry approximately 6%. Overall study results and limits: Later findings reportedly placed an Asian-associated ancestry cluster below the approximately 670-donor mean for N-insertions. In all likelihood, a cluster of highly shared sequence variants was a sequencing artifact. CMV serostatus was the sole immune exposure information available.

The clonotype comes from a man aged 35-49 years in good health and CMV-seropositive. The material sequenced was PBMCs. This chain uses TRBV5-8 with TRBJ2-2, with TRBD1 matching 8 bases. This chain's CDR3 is CASSVGTGPPGELFF. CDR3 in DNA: TGTGCCAGCAGCGTAGGGACAGGCCCACCCGGGGAGCTGTTTTTT.